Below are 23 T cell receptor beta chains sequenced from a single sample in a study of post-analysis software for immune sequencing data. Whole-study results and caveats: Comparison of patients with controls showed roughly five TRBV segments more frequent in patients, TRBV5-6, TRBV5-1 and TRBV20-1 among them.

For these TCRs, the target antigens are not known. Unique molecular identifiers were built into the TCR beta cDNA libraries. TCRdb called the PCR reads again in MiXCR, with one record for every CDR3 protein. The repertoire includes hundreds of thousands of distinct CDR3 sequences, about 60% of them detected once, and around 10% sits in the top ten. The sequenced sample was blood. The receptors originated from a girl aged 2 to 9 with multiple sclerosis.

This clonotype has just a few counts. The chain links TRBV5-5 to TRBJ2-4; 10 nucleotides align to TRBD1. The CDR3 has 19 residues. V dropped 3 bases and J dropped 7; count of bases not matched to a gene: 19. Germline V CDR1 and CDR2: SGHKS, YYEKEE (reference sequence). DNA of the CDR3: TGTGCCAGCAGCTATAACTACCGGGACAGGGGCGGTGAGTGGAACATTCAGTACTTC. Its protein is CASSYNYRDRGGEWNIQYF.

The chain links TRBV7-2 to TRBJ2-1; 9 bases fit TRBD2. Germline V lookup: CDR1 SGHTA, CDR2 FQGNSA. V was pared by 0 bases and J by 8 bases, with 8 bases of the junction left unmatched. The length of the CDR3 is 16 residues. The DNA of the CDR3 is TGTGCCAGCAGCTTAGCGCCGGCGGGGGGGCCCGATGAGCAGTTCTTC. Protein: CASSLAPAGGPDEQFF.

The CDR3 spells CASSFAPETRFYEQYF. CDR3 DNA: TGTGCCAGCAGTTTCGCTCCCGAGACTAGATTCTACGAGCAGTACTTC. The chain couples TRBV27 to TRBJ2-7; TRBD2 might be the D (6 bases). Between the trimmed V and J ends, which lost 3 bases and 3 bases, there was a span of 18 bases. This CDR3 region has 16 residues. Germline values: CDR1 MNHEY, CDR2 SMNVEV (reference sequence).

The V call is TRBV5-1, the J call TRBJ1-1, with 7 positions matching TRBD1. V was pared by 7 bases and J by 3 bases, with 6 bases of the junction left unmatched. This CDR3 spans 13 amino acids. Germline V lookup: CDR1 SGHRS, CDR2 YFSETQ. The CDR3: CASRPDRDTEAFF. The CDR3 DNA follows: TGCGCCAGCCGCCCCGACAGGGACACTGAAGCTTTCTTT.

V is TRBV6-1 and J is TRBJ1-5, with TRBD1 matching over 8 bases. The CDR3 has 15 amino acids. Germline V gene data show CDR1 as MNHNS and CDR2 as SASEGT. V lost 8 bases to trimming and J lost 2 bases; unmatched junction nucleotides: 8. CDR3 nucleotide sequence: TGTGCCAGCGGGGAAAGGACAGGGCGCAATCAGCCCCAGCATTTT. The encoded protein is CASGERTGRNQPQHF.

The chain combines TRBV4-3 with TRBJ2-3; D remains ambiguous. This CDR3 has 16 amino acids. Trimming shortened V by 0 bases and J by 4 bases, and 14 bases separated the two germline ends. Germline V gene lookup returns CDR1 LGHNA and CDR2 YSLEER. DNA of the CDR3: TGCGCCAGCAGCCAAGATGGGCTGGCGGCCGCAGATACGCAGTATTTT. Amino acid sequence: CASSQDGLAAADTQYF.

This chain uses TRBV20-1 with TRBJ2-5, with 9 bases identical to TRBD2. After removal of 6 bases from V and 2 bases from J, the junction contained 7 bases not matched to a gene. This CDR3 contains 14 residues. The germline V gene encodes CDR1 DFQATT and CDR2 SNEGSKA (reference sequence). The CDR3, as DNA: TGCAGTGCCCAGACCAGCGGGGGGCAAGAGACCCAGTACTTC. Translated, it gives CSAQTSGGQETQYF.

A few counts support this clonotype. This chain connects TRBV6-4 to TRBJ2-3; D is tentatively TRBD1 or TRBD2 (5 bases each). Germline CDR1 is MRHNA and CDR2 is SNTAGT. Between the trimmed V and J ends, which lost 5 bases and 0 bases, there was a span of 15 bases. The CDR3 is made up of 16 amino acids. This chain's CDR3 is CASSIGAGRSTDTQYF. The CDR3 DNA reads TGTGCCAGCAGTATCGGGGCAGGGCGGAGCACAGATACGCAGTATTTT.

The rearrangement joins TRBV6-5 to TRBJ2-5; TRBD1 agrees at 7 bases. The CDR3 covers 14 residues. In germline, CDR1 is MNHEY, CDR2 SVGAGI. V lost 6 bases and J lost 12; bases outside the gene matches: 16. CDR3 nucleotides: TGTGCCAGCAGCCTTCCGGGACAGTCACGACGGAAGTACTTC. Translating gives CASSLPGQSRRKYF.

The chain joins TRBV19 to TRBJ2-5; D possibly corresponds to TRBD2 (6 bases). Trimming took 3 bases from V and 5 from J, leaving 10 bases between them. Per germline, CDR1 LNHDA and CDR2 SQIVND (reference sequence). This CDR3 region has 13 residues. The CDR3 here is CASSIGTDETQYF. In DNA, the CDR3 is TGTGCCAGTAGTATCGGGACTGACGAGACCCAGTACTTC.

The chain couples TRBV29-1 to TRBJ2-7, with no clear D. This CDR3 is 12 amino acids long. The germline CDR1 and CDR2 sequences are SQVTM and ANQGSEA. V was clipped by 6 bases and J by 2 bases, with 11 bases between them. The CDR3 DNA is TGCAGCGTCTCCGACTTAGCCTACGAGCAGTACTTC. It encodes CSVSDLAYEQYF.

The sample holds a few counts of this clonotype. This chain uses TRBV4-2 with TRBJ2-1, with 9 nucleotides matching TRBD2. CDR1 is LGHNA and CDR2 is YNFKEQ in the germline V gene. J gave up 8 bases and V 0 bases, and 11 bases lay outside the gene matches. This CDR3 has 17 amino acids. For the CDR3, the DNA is TGTGCCAGCAGCCAAGATGGTCGCGGGAGGGCCTTGGATGAGCAGTTCTTC. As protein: CASSQDGRGRALDEQFF.

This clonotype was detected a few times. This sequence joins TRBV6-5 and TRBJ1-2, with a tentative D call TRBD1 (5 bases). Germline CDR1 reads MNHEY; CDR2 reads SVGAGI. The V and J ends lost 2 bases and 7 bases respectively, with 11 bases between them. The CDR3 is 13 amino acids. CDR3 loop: CASSYDRGGGYTF. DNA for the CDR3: TGTGCCAGCAGTTACGACCGGGGCGGTGGCTACACCTTC.

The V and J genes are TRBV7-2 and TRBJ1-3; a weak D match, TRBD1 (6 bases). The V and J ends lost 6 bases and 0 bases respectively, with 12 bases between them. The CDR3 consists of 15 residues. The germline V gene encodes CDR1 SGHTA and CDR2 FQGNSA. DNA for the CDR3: TGTGCCAGCAGTCCAGGGGTACTCTCTGGAAACACCATATATTTT. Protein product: CASSPGVLSGNTIYF.

The CDR3 region is CAWSVRGGDTGELFF. The CDR3 nucleotides are TGTGCCTGGAGTGTACGCGGAGGGGACACCGGGGAGCTGTTTTTT. The rearrangement uses TRBV30 and TRBJ2-2; TRBD2 might be the D (6 bases). Germline V gene lookup returns CDR1 GTSNPN and CDR2 SVGIG (reference sequence). The CDR3 totals 15 residues. Trimming shortened V by 0 bases and J by 3 bases, and 11 bases separated the two germline ends.

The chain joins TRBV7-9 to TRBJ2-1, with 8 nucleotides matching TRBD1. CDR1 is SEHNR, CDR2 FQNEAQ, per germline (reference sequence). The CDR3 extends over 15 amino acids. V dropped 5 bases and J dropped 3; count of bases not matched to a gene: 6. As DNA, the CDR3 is TGTGCCAGCAGCACCCGGGACAGGCACTACAATGAGCAGTTCTTC. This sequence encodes CASSTRDRHYNEQFF. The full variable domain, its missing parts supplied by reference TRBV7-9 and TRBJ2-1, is DTGVSQNPRHKITKRGQNVTFRCDPISEHNRLYWYRQTLGQGPEFLTYFQNEAQLEKSRLLSDRFSAERPKGSFSTLEIQRTEQGDSAMYLCASSTRDRHYNEQFFGPGTRLTVL.

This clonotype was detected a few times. Written as DNA, the CDR3 is TGTGCCAGCAGCTTAGCGTTTGGAGGGTTCGGTGGCTCCGGGGCCAACGTCCTGACTTTC. Protein: CASSLAFGGFGGSGANVLTF. This chain connects TRBV7-8 to TRBJ2-6, with a tentative D call TRBD2 (6 bases). This CDR3 contains 20 residues. Germline values: CDR1 SGHVS, CDR2 FQNEAQ. The germline V and J ends were trimmed by 0 bases and 4 bases, with 22 bases remaining between them.

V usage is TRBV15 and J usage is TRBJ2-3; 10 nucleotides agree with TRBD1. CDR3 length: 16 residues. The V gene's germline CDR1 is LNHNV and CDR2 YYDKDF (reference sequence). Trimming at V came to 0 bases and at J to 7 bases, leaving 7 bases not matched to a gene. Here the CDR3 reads CATSRDGTGEGHTQYF. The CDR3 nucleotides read TGTGCCACCAGCAGAGATGGGACAGGGGAAGGGCATACGCAGTATTTT. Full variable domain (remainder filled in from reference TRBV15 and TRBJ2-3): DAMVIQNPRYQVTQFGKPVTLSCSQTLNHNVMYWYQQKSSQAPKLLFHYYDKDFNNEADTPDNFQSRRPNTSFCFLDIRSPGLGDTAMYLCATSRDGTGEGHTQYFGPGTRLTVL.

CDR3 sequence reads: CASSFATKSILIMNTEAFF. CDR3 coding DNA: TGTGCCAGCAGTTTTGCGACCAAATCGATCTTAATCATGAACACTGAAGCTTTCTTT. V gene TRBV12-3 or TRBV12-4 combines with J gene TRBJ1-1; D ambiguous. CDR3 length: 19 amino acids. The V end was cut by 3 bases, the J end by 0 bases, with 23 bases between.

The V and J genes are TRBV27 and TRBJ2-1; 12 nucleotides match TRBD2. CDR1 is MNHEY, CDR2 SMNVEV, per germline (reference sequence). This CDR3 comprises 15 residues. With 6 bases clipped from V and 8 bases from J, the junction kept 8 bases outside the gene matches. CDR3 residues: CASRRLAGDNYEQFF. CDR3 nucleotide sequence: TGTGCCAGCAGGAGACTAGCGGGAGATAATTATGAGCAGTTCTTC.

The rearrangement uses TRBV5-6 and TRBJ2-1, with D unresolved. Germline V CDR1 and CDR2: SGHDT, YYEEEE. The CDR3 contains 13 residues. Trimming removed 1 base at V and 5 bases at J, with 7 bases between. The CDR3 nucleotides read TGTGCCAGCAGCTTGCGCACAAACAATGAGCAGTTCTTC. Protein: CASSLRTNNEQFF.

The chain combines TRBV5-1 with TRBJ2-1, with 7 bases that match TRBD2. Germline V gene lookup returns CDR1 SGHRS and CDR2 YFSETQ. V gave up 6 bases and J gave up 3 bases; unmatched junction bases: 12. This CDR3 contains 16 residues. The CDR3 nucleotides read TGCGCCAGCAAGGCTGCGGGAGCACCAAGCTACAATGAGCAGTTCTTC. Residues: CASKAAGAPSYNEQFF.

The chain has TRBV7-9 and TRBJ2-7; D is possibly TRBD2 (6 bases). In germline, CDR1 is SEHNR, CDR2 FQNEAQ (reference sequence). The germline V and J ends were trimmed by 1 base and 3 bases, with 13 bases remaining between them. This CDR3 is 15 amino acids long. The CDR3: CASSLVGDSRYEQYF. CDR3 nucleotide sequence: TGTGCCAGCAGCTTAGTGGGGGACTCCCGCTACGAGCAGTACTTC.